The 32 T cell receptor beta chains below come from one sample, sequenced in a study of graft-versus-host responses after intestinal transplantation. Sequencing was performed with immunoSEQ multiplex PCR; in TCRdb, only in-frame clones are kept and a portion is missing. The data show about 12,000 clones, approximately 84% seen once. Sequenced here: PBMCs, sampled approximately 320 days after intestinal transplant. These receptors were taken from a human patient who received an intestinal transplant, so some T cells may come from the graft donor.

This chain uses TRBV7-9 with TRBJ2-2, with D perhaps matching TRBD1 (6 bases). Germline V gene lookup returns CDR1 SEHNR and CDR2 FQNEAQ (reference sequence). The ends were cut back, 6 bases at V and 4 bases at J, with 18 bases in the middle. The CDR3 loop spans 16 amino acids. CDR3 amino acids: CASRAPDSEPTGELFF. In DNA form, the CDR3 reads TGTGCCAGCAGGGCACCGGACAGTGAGCCCACCGGGGAGCTGTTTTTT.

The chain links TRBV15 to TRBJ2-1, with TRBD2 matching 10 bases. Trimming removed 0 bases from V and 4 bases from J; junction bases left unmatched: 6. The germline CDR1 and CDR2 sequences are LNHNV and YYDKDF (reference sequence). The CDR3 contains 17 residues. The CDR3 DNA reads TGTGCCACCAGCAGAGATTACAGCGGGAGGGGATACAATGAGCAGTTCTTC. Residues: CATSRDYSGRGYNEQFF. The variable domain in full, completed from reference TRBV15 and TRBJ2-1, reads DAMVIQNPRYQVTQFGKPVTLSCSQTLNHNVMYWYQQKSSQAPKLLFHYYDKDFNNEADTPDNFQSRRPNTSFCFLDIRSPGLGDTAMYLCATSRDYSGRGYNEQFFGPGTRLTVL.

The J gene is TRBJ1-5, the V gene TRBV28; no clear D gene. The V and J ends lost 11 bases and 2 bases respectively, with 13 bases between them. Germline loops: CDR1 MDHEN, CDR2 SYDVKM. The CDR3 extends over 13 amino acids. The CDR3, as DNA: TGTGCCTCGGGCGAGAGGGGCAATCAGCCCCAGCATTTT. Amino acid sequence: CASGERGNQPQHF.

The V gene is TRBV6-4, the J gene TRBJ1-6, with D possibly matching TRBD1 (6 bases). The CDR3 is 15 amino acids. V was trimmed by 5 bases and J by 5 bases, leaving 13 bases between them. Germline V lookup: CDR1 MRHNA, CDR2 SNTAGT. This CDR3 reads CASSLSGENNSPLHF. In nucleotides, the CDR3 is TGTGCCAGCAGTTTGTCAGGGGAGAATAATTCACCCCTCCACTTT.

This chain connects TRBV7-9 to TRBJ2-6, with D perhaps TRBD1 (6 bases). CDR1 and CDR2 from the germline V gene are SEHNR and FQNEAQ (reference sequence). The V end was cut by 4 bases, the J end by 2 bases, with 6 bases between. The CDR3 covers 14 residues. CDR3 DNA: TGTGCCAGCAGCTGGACAGCTGGGGCCAACGTCCTGACTTTC. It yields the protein CASSWTAGANVLTF.

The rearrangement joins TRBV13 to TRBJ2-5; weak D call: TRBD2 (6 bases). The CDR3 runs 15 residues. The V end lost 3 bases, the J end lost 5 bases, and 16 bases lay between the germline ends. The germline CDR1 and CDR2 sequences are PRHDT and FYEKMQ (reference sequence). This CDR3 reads CASSFHGLGLETQYF. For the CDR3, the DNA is TGTGCCAGCAGCTTCCATGGACTGGGACTCGAGACCCAGTACTTC.

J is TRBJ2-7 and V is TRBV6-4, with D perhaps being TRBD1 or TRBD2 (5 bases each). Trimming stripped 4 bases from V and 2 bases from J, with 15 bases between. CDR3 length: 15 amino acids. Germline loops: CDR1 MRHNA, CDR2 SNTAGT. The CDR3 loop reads CASSVNSEGPYEQYF. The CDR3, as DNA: TGTGCCAGCAGTGTCAATAGCGAGGGGCCCTACGAGCAGTACTTC.

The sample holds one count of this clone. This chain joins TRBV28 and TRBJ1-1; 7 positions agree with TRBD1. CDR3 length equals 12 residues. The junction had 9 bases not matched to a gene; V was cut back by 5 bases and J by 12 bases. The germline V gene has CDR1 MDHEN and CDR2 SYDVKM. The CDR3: CASSNQGERTFF. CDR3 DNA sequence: TGTGCCAGCAGTAACCAGGGGGAACGGACTTTCTTT.

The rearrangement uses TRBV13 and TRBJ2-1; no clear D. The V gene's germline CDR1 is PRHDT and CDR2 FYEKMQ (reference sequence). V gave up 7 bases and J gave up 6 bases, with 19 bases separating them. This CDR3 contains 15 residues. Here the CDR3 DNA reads TGTGCCAGCACGTCTGGGTGGGCTACTTCCAATGAGCAGTTCTTC. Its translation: CASTSGWATSNEQFF.

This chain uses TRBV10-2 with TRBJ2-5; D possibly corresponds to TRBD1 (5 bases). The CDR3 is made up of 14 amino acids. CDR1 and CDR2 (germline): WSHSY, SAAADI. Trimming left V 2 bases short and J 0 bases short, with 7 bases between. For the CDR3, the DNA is TGCGCCAGCAGTGAGCAGGGATACCAAGAGACCCAGTACTTC. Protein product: CASSEQGYQETQYF.

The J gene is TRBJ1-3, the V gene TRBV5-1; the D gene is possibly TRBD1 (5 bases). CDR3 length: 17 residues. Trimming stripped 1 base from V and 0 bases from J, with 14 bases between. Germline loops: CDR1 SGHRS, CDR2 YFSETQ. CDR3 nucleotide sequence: TGCGCCAGCAGCTTGTCTCCCAGGGTGGTCTCTGGAAACACCATATATTTT. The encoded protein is CASSLSPRVVSGNTIYF.

This CDR3 is CASSLGVSGTSGIYEQYF. CDR3 DNA sequence: TGTGCCAGCAGCCTAGGGGTCTCCGGGACTAGCGGGATTTACGAGCAGTACTTC. This chain connects TRBV4-2 to TRBJ2-7; 13 bases are shared with TRBD2. The germline V gene encodes CDR1 LGHNA and CDR2 YNFKEQ. Trimming cost V 4 bases and J 4 bases; bases outside gene matches: 13. The CDR3 runs to 18 residues.

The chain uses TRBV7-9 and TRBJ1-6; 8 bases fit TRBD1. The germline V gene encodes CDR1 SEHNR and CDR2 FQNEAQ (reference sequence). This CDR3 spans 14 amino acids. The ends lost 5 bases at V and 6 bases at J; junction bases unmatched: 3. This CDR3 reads CASSPDRANSPLHF. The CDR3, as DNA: TGTGCCAGCAGCCCGGACAGGGCTAATTCACCCCTCCACTTT.

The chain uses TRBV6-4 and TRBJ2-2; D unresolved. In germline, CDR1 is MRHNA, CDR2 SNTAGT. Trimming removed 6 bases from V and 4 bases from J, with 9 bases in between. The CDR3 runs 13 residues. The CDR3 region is CASSASSTGELFF. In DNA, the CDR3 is TGTGCCAGCAGCGCCAGCAGCACCGGGGAGCTGTTTTTT.

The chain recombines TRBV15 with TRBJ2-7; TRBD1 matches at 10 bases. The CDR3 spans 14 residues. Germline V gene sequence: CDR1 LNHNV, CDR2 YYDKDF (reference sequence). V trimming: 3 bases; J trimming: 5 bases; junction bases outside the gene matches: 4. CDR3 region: CATSSGGQGNEQYF. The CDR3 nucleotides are TGTGCCACCAGCAGTGGGGGACAGGGGAACGAGCAGTACTTC.

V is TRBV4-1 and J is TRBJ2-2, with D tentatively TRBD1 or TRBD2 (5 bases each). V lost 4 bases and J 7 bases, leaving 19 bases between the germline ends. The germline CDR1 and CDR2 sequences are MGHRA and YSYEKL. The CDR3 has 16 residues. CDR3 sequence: CASSLGLGPLGGELFF. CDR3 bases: TGCGCCAGCAGCCTAGGGTTGGGACCCCTGGGCGGGGAGCTGTTTTTT.

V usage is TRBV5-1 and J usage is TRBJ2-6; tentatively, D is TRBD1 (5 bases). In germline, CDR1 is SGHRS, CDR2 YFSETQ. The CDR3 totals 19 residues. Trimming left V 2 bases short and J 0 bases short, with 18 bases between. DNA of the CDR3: TGCGCCAGCAGCTTTCTTGGACACACCCCTCTCTCTGGGGCCAACGTCCTGACTTTC. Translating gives CASSFLGHTPLSGANVLTF.

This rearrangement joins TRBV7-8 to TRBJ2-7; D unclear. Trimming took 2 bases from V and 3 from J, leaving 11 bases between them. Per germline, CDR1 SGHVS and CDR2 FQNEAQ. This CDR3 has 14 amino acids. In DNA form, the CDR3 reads TGTGCCAGCAGCTTAAGGATGGCCCTCTACGAGCAGTACTTC. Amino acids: CASSLRMALYEQYF.

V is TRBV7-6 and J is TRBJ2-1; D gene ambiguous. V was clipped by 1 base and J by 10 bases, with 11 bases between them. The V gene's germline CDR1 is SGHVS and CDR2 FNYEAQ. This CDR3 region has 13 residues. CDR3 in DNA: TGTGCCAGCAGCTTAGGCGGCTTTAGCGAGCAGTTCTTC. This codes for CASSLGGFSEQFF.

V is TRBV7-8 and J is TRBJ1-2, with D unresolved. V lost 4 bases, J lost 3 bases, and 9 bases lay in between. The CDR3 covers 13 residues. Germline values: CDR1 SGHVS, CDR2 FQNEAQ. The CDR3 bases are TGTGCCAGCAGCTCTACTGGGGACTATGGCTACACCTTC. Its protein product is CASSSTGDYGYTF. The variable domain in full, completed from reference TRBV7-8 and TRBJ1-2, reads GAGVSQSPRYKVAKRGQDVALRCDPISGHVSLFWYQQALGQGPEFLTYFQNEAQLDKSGLPSDRFFAERPEGSVSTLKIQRTQQEDSAVYLCASSSTGDYGYTFGSGTRLTVV.

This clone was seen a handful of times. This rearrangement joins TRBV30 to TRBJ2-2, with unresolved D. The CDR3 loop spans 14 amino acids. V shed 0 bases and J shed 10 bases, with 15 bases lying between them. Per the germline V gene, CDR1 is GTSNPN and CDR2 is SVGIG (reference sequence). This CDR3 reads CAWSVPRDREELFF. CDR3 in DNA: TGTGCCTGGAGTGTTCCCCGCGACCGTGAGGAGCTGTTTTTT.

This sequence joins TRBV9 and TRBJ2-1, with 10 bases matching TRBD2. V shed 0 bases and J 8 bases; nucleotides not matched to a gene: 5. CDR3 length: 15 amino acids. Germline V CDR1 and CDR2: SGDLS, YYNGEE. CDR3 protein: CASSVGSSGRDEQFF. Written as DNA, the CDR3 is TGTGCCAGCAGCGTAGGTTCTAGCGGGAGAGATGAGCAGTTCTTC.

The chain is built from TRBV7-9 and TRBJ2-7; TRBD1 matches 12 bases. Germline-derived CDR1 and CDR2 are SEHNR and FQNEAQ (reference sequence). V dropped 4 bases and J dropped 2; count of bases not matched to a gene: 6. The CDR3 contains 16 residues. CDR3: CASSSAGQGATYEQYF. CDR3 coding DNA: TGTGCCAGCAGCTCAGCGGGACAGGGGGCGACCTACGAGCAGTACTTC. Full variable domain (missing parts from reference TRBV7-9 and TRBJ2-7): DTGVSQNPRHKITKRGQNVTFRCDPISEHNRLYWYRQTLGQGPEFLTYFQNEAQLEKSRLLSDRFSAERPKGSFSTLEIQRTEQGDSAMYLCASSSAGQGATYEQYFGPGTRLTVT.

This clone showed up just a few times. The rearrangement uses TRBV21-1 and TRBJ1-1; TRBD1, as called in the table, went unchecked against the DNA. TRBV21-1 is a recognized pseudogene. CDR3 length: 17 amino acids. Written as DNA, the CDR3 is TGTGCCAGCAGCAAAGCCGGGACAGGGGGCCTGAGCACTGAAGCTTTCTTT. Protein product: CASSKAGTGGLSTEAFF.

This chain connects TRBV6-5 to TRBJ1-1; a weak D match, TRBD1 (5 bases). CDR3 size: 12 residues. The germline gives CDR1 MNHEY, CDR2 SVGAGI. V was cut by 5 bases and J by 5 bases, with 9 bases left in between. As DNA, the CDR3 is TGTGCCAGCAGTCCGGGGGGTACTGAAGCTTTCTTT. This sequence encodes CASSPGGTEAFF.

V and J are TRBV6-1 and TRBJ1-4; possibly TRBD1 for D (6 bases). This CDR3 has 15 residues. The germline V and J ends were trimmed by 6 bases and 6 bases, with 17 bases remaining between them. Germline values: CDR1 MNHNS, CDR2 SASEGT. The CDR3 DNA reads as TGTGCCAGCAGCCCTTCCAGGGGAGCTGATGAAAAACTGTTTTTT. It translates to CASSPSRGADEKLFF.

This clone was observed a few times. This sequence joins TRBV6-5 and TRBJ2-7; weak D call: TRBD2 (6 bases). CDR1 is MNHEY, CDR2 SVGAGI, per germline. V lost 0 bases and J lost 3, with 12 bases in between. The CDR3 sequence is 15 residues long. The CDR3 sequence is CASSYSPGRGYEQYF. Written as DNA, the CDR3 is TGTGCCAGCAGTTACTCGCCCGGGAGAGGCTACGAGCAGTACTTC.

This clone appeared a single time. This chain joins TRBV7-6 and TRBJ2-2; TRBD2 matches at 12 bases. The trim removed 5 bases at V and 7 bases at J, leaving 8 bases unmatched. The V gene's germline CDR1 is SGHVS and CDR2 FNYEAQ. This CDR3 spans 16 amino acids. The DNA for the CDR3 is TGTGCCAGCAGCCCTAGACTAGCGGGAGAGGGCGGGGAGCTGTTTTTT. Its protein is CASSPRLAGEGGELFF.

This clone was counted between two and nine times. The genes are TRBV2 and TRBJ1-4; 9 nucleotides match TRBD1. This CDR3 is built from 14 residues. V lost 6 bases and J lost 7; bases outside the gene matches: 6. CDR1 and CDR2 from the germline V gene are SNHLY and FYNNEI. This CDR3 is CASRETGGSEKLFF. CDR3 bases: TGTGCCAGCAGAGAAACAGGGGGCAGTGAAAAACTGTTTTTT.

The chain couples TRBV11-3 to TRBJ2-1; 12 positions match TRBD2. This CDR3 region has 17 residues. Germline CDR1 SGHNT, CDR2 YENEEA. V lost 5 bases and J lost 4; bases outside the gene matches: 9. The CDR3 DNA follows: TGTGCCAGCAGCCGAGGGACTAGCGGGTTGTCTTACAATGAGCAGTTCTTC. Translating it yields CASSRGTSGLSYNEQFF.

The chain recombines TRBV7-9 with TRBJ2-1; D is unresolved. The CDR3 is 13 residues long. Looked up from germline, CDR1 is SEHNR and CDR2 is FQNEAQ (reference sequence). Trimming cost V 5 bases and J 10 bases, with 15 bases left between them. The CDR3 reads CASSHAGRLEQFF. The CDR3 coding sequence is TGTGCCAGCAGCCACGCCGGGCGGCTAGAGCAGTTCTTC.

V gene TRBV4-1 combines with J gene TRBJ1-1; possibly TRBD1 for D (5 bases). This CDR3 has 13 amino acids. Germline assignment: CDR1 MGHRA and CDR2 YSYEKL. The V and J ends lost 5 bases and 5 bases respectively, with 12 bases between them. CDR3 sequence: CASSLTGATEAFF. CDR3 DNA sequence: TGCGCCAGCAGCTTGACCGGGGCAACTGAAGCTTTCTTT.